A selection of T cell receptor beta chains follows, all from one sample in a study of blood T cells in healthy people across ages. TCRdb used MiXCR to reprocess the 5' RACE reads, holding one entry per CDR3 protein. Seen here are approximately 800,000 distinct CDR3 sequences, 53% observed once, and the top ten hold approximately 40%. The sequencing input was blood. The receptors derive from a man older than 75 in good health. CDR3s include the opening cysteine and the closing phenylalanine or tryptophan. D genes are given only for firm matches. The listing skips clone size in some rows; elsewhere it reads once, few, many or a size class.

D gene: TRBD2
V gene: TRBV20-1
clone size: .
J gene: TRBJ2-1
CDR3 DNA: TGCAGTGCTTGGGCGACCTCCGGGACTAGCGGCTACAATGAGCAGTTCTTC
CDR3 protein: CSAWATSGTSGYNEQFF

D gene: TRBD1
V gene: TRBV29-1
clone size: .
J gene: TRBJ2-1
CDR3 DNA: TGCAGCGCCCGACAGGGGACGACCAATGAGCAGTTCTTC
CDR3 protein: CSARQGTTNEQFF

D gene: .
V gene: TRBV6-5
clone size: .
J gene: TRBJ2-3
CDR3 DNA: TGTGCCAGCAGCCTTTCAAGAGCGGGACACAGATACGCGTATTTT
CDR3 protein: CASSLSRAGHRYAYF

D gene: .
V gene: TRBV6-6
clone size: .
J gene: TRBJ1-4
CDR3 DNA: TGTGCCAGCAACCACCGGGCCCCTAATGAAAAACTGTTTTTT
CDR3 protein: CASNHRAPNEKLFF

D gene: .
V gene: TRBV9
clone size: .
J gene: TRBJ1-2
CDR3 DNA: TGTGCCAGCAGCTCCCAGATCTATGGCTACACCTTC
CDR3 protein: CASSSQIYGYTF

D gene: TRBD2
V gene: TRBV3-1
clone size: few
J gene: TRBJ2-3
CDR3 DNA: TGTGCCAGCAGCCCTCAGCGGGGACGTGGATACGCGTATTTT
CDR3 protein: CASSPQRGRGYAYF

D gene: TRBD1
V gene: TRBV20-1
clone size: few
J gene: TRBJ2-1
CDR3 DNA: TGCAGTGCTAGGACAGGGAGTCAAGGGTACAATGAGCAGTTCTTC
CDR3 protein: CSARTGSQGYNEQFF

D gene: .
V gene: TRBV12-3/TRBV12-4
clone size: .
J gene: TRBJ2-5
CDR3 DNA: TGTGCCAGCAGTCCTCCGGGGGCGGGAGTAGAGACCCGGTACTTC
CDR3 protein: CASSPPGAGVETRYF

D gene: .
V gene: TRBV18
clone size: many
J gene: TRBJ2-3
CDR3 DNA: TGTGCCACCGAACAGGACACAGATACGCAGTATTTT
CDR3 protein: CATEQDTDTQYF

D gene: .
V gene: TRBV6-1
clone size: .
J gene: TRBJ2-5
CDR3 DNA: TGTGCCAGCAGGAAACAGGGATTAGAGACCCAGTACTTC
CDR3 protein: CASRKQGLETQYF

D gene: TRBD1
V gene: TRBV7-9
clone size: .
J gene: TRBJ2-7
CDR3 DNA: TGTGCCAGCAGCGCGACCGGGACAGGGGCCGAGCAGTACTTC
CDR3 protein: CASSATGTGAEQYF

D gene: TRBD1
V gene: TRBV30
clone size: .
J gene: TRBJ2-5
CDR3 DNA: TGTGCCTGGCAAGACAGGGGAAAGACCCAGTACTTC
CDR3 protein: CAWQDRGKTQYF

D gene: .
V gene: TRBV9
clone size: .
J gene: TRBJ2-4
CDR3 DNA: TGTGCCAGCAGCGACCCAGGGGAGGGAACTACAGCCAAAAACATTCAGTACTTC
CDR3 protein: CASSDPGEGTTAKNIQYF

D gene: TRBD1
V gene: TRBV27
clone size: few
J gene: TRBJ1-6
CDR3 DNA: TGTGCCAGCAGTTTTACCGGGACAGACGGTTCACCCCTCCACTTT
CDR3 protein: CASSFTGTDGSPLHF

D gene: TRBD1
V gene: TRBV28
clone size: .
J gene: TRBJ2-7
CDR3 DNA: TGTGCCAGCACAATAACCGGACAGGGGGCCTACGAGCAGTACTTC
CDR3 protein: CASTITGQGAYEQYF

D gene: .
V gene: TRBV6-6
clone size: few
J gene: TRBJ2-5
CDR3 DNA: TGTGCCAGCAGTTACGCCGGGCAAGAGACCCAGTACTTC
CDR3 protein: CASSYAGQETQYF

D gene: TRBD2
V gene: TRBV2
clone size: few
J gene: TRBJ2-7
CDR3 DNA: TGTGCCAGCGGACTAGCCGGCTACGAGCAGTACTTC
CDR3 protein: CASGLAGYEQYF

D gene: .
V gene: TRBV20-1
clone size: once
J gene: TRBJ2-3
CDR3 DNA: TGCAGTGCTAGAGAAGAGCGGTTCAGCACAGATACGCAGTATTTT
CDR3 protein: CSAREERFSTDTQYF

D gene: TRBD1
V gene: TRBV5-1
clone size: .
J gene: TRBJ2-1
CDR3 DNA: TGCGCCAGCAGGCTGACAGGGGGTTACAATGAGCAGTTCTTC
CDR3 protein: CASRLTGGYNEQFF

D gene: TRBD1
V gene: TRBV14
clone size: few
J gene: TRBJ2-7
CDR3 DNA: TGTGCCAGCAGCCACCTCCTCGACAGGGGGCAGCCCTACGAGCAGTACTTC
CDR3 protein: CASSHLLDRGQPYEQYF

D gene: .
V gene: TRBV5-1
clone size: .
J gene: TRBJ2-1
CDR3 DNA: TGCGCCAGCAGCCTCGGGTCCTCGAGCTCCTACAATGAGCAGTTCTTC
CDR3 protein: CASSLGSSSSYNEQFF

D gene: .
V gene: TRBV6-1
clone size: .
J gene: TRBJ1-2
CDR3 DNA: TGTGCCAGCACCGGGGGCGGTGCCAGGGTCGGCTACACCTTC
CDR3 protein: CASTGGGARVGYTF

D gene: .
V gene: TRBV5-1
clone size: once
J gene: TRBJ1-2
CDR3 DNA: TGCGCCAGCAGCTTGGAGGGTGAACGTTATGGCTACACCTTC
CDR3 protein: CASSLEGERYGYTF

D gene: TRBD2
V gene: TRBV29-1
clone size: few
J gene: TRBJ2-5
CDR3 DNA: TGCAGCGTGACTAGCGGGAGTGTGGAGACCCAGTACTTC
CDR3 protein: CSVTSGSVETQYF

D gene: TRBD1
V gene: TRBV20-1
clone size: .
J gene: TRBJ1-2
CDR3 DNA: TGCACTCCGGACAGGGGTGGCTACACCTTC
CDR3 protein: CTPDRGGYTF

D gene: .
V gene: TRBV18
clone size: .
J gene: TRBJ2-1
CDR3 DNA: TGTGCCAGCTCACCGGATGGCAATGAGCAGTTCTTC
CDR3 protein: CASSPDGNEQFF

D gene: .
V gene: TRBV5-1
clone size: .
J gene: TRBJ2-7
CDR3 DNA: TGCGCCAGCAGCTTGGGTGTGGGCCCGGGCTCCTACGAGCAGTACTTC
CDR3 protein: CASSLGVGPGSYEQYF

D gene: .
V gene: TRBV29-1
clone size: few
J gene: TRBJ2-7
CDR3 DNA: TGCAGCGTTGAAGAAGGTCGAGGCTACGAGCAGTACTTC
CDR3 protein: CSVEEGRGYEQYF

D gene: .
V gene: TRBV4-2
clone size: .
J gene: TRBJ2-7
CDR3 DNA: TGTGCCAGCAGCCAAGTTGGGTCGAGGGACCCACCCTACGAGCAGTACTTC
CDR3 protein: CASSQVGSRDPPYEQYF

D gene: TRBD2
V gene: TRBV24-1
clone size: few
J gene: TRBJ2-5
CDR3 DNA: TGTGCCACCAGTGACCTCGGCCTCGGGAGGGAGACCCAGTACTTC
CDR3 protein: CATSDLGLGRETQYF

D gene: TRBD2
V gene: TRBV5-1
clone size: few
J gene: TRBJ2-1
CDR3 DNA: TGCGCCAGCAGCTTGGGGACTAGCGGGAGCTCCGGAAATGAGCAGTTCTTC
CDR3 protein: CASSLGTSGSSGNEQFF

D gene: .
V gene: TRBV7-3
clone size: once
J gene: TRBJ2-1
CDR3 DNA: TGTGCCAGCAGCTTAATTGGCACAGTCAATGAGCAGTTCTTC
CDR3 protein: CASSLIGTVNEQFF

D gene: TRBD1
V gene: TRBV12-3/TRBV12-4
clone size: .
J gene: TRBJ1-2
CDR3 DNA: TGTGCCAGCAGTCGGACAGGGCGCTATGGCTACACCTTC
CDR3 protein: CASSRTGRYGYTF

D gene: .
V gene: TRBV7-8
clone size: .
J gene: TRBJ2-1
CDR3 DNA: TGTGCCAGCAGCTTAGCCGTGGCAGGAGGGCGGTACAATGAGCAGTTCTTC
CDR3 protein: CASSLAVAGGRYNEQFF

D gene: .
V gene: TRBV13
clone size: few
J gene: TRBJ1-1
CDR3 DNA: TGTGCCAGCAGCGACGGACAGAGGAACACTGAAGCTTTCTTT
CDR3 protein: CASSDGQRNTEAFF

D gene: .
V gene: TRBV6-1
clone size: .
J gene: TRBJ2-7
CDR3 DNA: TGTGCCAGCAGTGAACTTGGCGGGGCAACCTACGAGCAGTACTTC
CDR3 protein: CASSELGGATYEQYF

D gene: .
V gene: TRBV6-2/TRBV6-3
clone size: .
J gene: TRBJ2-7
CDR3 DNA: TGTGCCAGCAGTTACTCCAAGCGGGCCTCCTACGAGCAGTACTTC
CDR3 protein: CASSYSKRASYEQYF

D gene: TRBD1
V gene: TRBV20-1
clone size: few
J gene: TRBJ2-5
CDR3 DNA: TGCAGTGCTAGGTACAGGGGAGAGACCCAGTACTTC
CDR3 protein: CSARYRGETQYF

D gene: .
V gene: TRBV21-1
clone size: .
J gene: TRBJ1-6
CDR3 DNA: TGTGCCAGCAGCAAAGCCCCGGACAGAGAGAATTCACCCCTCCACTTT
CDR3 protein: CASSKAPDRENSPLHF

D gene: TRBD2
V gene: TRBV10-3
clone size: .
J gene: TRBJ2-5
CDR3 DNA: TGTGCCTCAAGGAGGCGGGAGGGGGAGACCCAGTACTTC
CDR3 protein: CASRRREGETQYF

D gene: TRBD2
V gene: TRBV5-1
clone size: .
J gene: TRBJ2-1
CDR3 DNA: TGCGCCGGCAGCGCATGGACTAGCGAGTCCTACAATGAGCAGTTCTTC
CDR3 protein: CAGSAWTSESYNEQFF